This TCR beta chain was documented in a study of beta chain features in type 1 diabetes. This clone was seen more than once but under ten times. What it binds is not known. V was cut by 8 bases and J by 1 base, with 11 bases left in between. Germline CDR1 reads LNHDA; CDR2 reads SQIVND (reference sequence). CDR3 size: 13 residues. Whole-study results and caveats: Researchers cautioned that cDNA sequencing could over-represent cells with high TCR expression.

Investigators reverse transcribed all isolated RNA, so they sequenced expressed TCRB transcripts. The method was immunoSEQ multiplex PCR; TCRdb's version includes in-frame clones alone and lacks a portion of them. The table has around 400,000 clones, approximately 16% seen once. The material sequenced was naive CD4+ T cells from blood. This chain uses TRBV19 with TRBJ2-5; maybe TRBD2 (5 bases). The sequence came from a woman between 18 and 29 years old in good health. CDR3 sequence: CASGSGLQETQYF. CDR3 coding DNA: TGTGCCAGTGGCTCAGGACTCCAAGAGACCCAGTACTTC.